The clone carrying this T cell receptor (beta chain) was observed a few times. The antigen remains undetermined. cDNA serving as the sequencing template came from extracted, reverse transcribed RNA. Using immunoSEQ multiplex PCR, the repertoire was profiled, and TCRdb retains in-frame clones only, with some absent. This table has fewer than 200,000 clones, about 63% appearing once. This sample is part of a study of CD8+ T cells in alopecia areata. Study-wide points: Compared with normal scalp, lesional scalp had higher clonality and more expanded CD8+ clones.

Sorted populations comprised CD4+ and CD8+ T cells obtained from PBMCs. Trimming stripped 1 base from V and 2 bases from J, with 11 bases between. Germline-derived CDR1 and CDR2 are LNHDA and SQIVND (reference sequence). This CDR3 is 15 amino acids long. This TCR was recovered from a human donor with alopecia areata. The source was CD4+ T cells sorted from blood, collected at week 0. This chain joins TRBV19 and TRBJ2-5, with D maybe TRBD1 (5 bases). CDR3 loop: CASSIGQWVQETQYF. CDR3 coding DNA: TGTGCCAGTAGTATAGGACAGTGGGTTCAAGAGACCCAGTACTTC.